Included here is one TCR beta chain sequence, with context. The antigen remains unidentified. Triplicate sorts, a few hundred thousand cells apiece, were made for each CD8+ T cell subset. By phenotype, naive CD8+ T cells were CD45RO-CCR7+CD27+CD95-. The data stem from a study of CXCR3-negative and CXCR3-positive naive CD8 T cells. The V gene's germline CDR1 is MNHEY and CDR2 SMNVEV (reference sequence). The CDR3 runs 14 residues. The authors made the TRB cDNA libraries by 5' RACE using UMI labels. TCRdb reanalyzed the 5' RACE reads and collapses them to one entry per CDR3 protein, without DNA. The listing contains fewer than 90,000 distinct CDR3 sequences. Study findings and constraints: Upon cryopreservation, CXCR3 expression partially decreased, and most assays used fresh PBMCs. Whereas memory cells differed, naive CXCR3-negative and CXCR3-positive cells shared similar TRBV-TRBJ usage. TRB CDR3s were more hydrophobic in CXCR3-positive than in CXCR3-negative naive cells.

The rearrangement uses TRBV27 and TRBJ1-6; absent DNA, TCRdb's TRBD1 call cannot be checked. The sequence derives from a human donor in good health. Some clones in this sample may be carry-over from other donors' samples. Sequences were obtained from naive CXCR3+ CD8+ T cells from blood. Subset defined: CD45RO-CCR7+CD27+CD95- naive CD8+ T cells expressing CXCR3 (TNR3+). The CDR3: CASRTGGGNSPLHF.